This T cell receptor (beta chain) was identified during a study of CD8+ T cells in alopecia areata. Treatment reported: oral pan-JAK inhibitor, 5-10 mg twice daily. Investigators isolated RNA and reverse transcribed it into cDNA to act as the sequencing template. Sequencing used immunoSEQ multiplex PCR; TCRdb keeps in-frame clones, though not all of them. The data show about 94,000 clones, with 70% to 80% seen just once and 17% held by the top ten. Germline V gene data show CDR1 as MNHEY and CDR2 as SVGAGI. V lost 2 bases and J lost 4, with 8 bases in between. The CDR3 consists of 13 residues. The sequences come from CD8+ T cells sorted from blood, collected around week 46, from a patient treated with tofacitinib. The chain uses TRBV6-5 and TRBJ1-1, with a tentative D call TRBD1 (5 bases). The receptor was isolated from a human donor with alopecia areata. The CDR3 nucleotides read TGTGCCAGCAGTTACATGGGGGGCACTGAAGCTTTCTTT. Translated, it gives CASSYMGGTEAFF.